This T cell receptor (beta chain) originates from a study of blood T cell repertoires in COVID-19. Looked up from germline, CDR1 is SNHLY and CDR2 is FYNNEI. The CDR3 spans 12 residues. V shed 8 bases and J shed 2 bases, with 8 bases lying between them. Individuals drawn from about 26 US areas were roughly 18 to 95 years old. Assay: immunoSEQ multiplex PCR; the TCRdb copy retains only in-frame clones and omits some. The sample records approximately 390,000 clones, approximately 91% being singletons. The sequenced material came from PBMCs or T cells enriched from blood (not recorded which). J is TRBJ2-3 and V is TRBV2; D not resolved. This clonotype was obtained from a woman aged 40 to 50 with acute COVID-19. The CDR3 sequence is CASGVLTDTQYF. CDR3 nucleotides: TGTGCCAGCGGAGTTCTCACAGATACGCAGTATTTT.